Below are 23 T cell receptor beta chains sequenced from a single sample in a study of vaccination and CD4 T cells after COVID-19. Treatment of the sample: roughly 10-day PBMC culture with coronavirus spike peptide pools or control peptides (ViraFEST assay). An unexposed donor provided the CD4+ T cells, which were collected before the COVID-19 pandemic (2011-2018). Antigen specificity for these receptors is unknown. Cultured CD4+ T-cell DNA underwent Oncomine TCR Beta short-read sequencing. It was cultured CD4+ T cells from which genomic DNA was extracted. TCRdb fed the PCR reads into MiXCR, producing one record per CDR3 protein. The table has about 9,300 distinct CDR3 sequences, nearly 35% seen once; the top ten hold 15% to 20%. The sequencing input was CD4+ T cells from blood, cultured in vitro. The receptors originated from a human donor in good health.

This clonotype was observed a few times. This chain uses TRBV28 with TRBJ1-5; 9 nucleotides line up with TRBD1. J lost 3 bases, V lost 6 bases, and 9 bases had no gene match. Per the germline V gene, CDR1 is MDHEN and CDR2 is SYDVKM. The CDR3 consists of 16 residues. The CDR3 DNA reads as TGTGCCAGCAGGCCCACTGGACAGGGGACCAATCAGCCCCAGCATTTT. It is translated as CASRPTGQGTNQPQHF.

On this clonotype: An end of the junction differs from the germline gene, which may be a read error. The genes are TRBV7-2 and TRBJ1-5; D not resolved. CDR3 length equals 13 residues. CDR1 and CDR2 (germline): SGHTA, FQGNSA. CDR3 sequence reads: CASSQIPNQPQHF. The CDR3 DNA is TGCGCCAGCAGCCAAATCCCGAATCAGCCCCAGCATTTT.

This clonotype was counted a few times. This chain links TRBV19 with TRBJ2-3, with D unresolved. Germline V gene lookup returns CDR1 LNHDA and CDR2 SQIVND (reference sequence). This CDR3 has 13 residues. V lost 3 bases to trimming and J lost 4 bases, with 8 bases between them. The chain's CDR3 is CASSISRPDTQYF. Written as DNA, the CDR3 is TGTGCCAGTAGTATCTCTAGACCAGATACGCAGTATTTT.

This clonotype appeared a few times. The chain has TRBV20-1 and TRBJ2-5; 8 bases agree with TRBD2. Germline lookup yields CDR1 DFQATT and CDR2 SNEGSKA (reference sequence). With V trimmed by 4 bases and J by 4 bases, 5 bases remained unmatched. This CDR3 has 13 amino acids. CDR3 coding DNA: TGCAGTGCTACCGGGAGGGCCGCAGAGACCCAGTACTTC. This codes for CSATGRAAETQYF.

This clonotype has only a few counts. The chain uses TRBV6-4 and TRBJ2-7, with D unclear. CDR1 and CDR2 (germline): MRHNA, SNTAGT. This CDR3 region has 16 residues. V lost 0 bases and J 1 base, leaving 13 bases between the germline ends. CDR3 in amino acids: CASSDSMASISYEQYF. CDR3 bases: TGTGCCAGCAGTGACTCCATGGCGTCCATTTCCTACGAGCAGTACTTC.

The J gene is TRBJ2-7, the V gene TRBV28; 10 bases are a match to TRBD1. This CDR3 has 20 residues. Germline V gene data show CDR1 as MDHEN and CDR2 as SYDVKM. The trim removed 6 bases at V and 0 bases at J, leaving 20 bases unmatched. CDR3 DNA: TGTGCCAGCAGGTTCCCTACCCGGGACAGGGGAAGTCGGGGCTCCTACGAGCAGTACTTC. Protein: CASRFPTRDRGSRGSYEQYF.

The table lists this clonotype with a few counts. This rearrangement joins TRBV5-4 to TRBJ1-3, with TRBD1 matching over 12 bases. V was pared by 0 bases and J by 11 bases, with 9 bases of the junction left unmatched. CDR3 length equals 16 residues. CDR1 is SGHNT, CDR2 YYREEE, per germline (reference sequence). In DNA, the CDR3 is TGTGCCAGCAGCTTGGCCTCAGGGGGACAGGGGGCCTCCATATATTTT. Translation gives CASSLASGGQGASIYF. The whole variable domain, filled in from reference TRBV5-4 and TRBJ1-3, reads ETGVTQSPTHLIKTRGQQVTLRCSSQSGHNTVSWYQQALGQGPQFIFQYYREEENGRGNFPPRFSGLQFPNYSSELNVNALELDDSALYLCASSLASGGQGASIYFGEGSWLTVV.

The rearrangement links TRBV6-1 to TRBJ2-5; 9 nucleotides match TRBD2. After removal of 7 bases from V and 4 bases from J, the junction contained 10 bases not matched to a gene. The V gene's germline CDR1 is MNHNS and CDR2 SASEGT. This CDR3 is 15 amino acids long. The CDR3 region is CASTRAGGRIETQYF. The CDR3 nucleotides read TGTGCCAGCACGCGGGCGGGAGGGAGGATAGAGACCCAGTACTTC.

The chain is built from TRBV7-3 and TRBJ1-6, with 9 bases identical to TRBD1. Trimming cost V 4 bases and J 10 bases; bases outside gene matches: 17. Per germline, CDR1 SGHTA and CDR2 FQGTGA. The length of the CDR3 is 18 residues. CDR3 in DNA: TGTGCCAGCAGCTGCTACTTGGATTACAGGGGGCGGGGGTCACCCCTCCACTTT. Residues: CASSCYLDYRGRGSPLHF.

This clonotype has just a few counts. CDR3 in amino acids: CASSQVRGSSPLHF. The CDR3 bases are TGTGCCAGCAGCCAAGTTCGGGGAAGCTCACCCCTCCACTTT. J is TRBJ1-6 and V is TRBV14; no firm D call. The germline V gene has CDR1 SGHDN and CDR2 FVKESK. This CDR3 is built from 14 residues. V was shortened by 1 base and J by 10 bases, with 11 bases between the two germline ends.

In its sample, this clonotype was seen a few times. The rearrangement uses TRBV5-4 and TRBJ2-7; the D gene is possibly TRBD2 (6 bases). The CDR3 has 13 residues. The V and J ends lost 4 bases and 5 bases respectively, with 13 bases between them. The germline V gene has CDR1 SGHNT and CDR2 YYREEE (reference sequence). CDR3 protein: CASSPGVGDEQYF. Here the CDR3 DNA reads TGTGCCAGCAGCCCGGGGGTAGGTGACGAGCAGTACTTC.

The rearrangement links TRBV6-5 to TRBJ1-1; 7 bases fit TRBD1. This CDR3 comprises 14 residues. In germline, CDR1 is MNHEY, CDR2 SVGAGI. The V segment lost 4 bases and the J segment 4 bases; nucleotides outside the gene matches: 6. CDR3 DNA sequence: TGTGCCAGCAGTTTGAATCAGGGGGGCACTGAAGCTTTCTTT. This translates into CASSLNQGGTEAFF.

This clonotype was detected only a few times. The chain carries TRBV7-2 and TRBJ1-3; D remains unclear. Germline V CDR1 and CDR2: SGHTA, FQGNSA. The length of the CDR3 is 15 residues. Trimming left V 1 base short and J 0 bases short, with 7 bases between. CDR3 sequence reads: CASSLVGYSGNTIYF. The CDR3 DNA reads TGTGCCAGCAGCTTAGTCGGCTACTCTGGAAACACCATATATTTT.

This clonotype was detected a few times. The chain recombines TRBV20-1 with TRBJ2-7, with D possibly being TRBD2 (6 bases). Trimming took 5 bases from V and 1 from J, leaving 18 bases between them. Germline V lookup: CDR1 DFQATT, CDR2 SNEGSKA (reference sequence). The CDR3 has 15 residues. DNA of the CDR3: TGCAGTGCTGCCGGAGGGGCGCAGGCTTCCTACGAGCAGTACTTC. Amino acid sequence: CSAAGGAQASYEQYF.

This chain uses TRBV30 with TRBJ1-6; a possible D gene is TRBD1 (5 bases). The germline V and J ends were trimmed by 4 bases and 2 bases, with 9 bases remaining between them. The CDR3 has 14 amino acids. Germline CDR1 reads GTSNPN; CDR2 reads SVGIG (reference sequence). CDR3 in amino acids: CAWTGGTYNSPLHF. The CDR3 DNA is TGTGCCTGGACGGGGGGAACCTATAATTCACCCCTCCACTTT.

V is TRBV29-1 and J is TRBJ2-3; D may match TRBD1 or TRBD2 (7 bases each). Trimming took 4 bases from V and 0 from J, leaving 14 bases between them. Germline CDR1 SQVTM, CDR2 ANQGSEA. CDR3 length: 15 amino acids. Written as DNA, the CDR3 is TGCAGCGTTGTCGGGGAGGGGGCTAGCACAGATACGCAGTATTTT. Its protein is CSVVGEGASTDTQYF.

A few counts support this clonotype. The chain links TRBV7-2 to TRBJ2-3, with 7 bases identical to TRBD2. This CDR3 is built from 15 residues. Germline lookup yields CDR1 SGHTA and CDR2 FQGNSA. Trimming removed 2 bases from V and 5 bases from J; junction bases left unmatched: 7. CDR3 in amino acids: CASSLQAGVGDTQYF. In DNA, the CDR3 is TGTGCCAGCAGCTTACAGGCGGGAGTGGGAGATACGCAGTATTTT.

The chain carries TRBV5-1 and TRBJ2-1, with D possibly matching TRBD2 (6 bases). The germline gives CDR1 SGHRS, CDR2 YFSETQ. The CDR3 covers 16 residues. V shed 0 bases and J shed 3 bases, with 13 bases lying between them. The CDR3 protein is CASSLGDSPNYNEQFF. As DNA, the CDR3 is TGCGCCAGCAGCTTGGGGGACTCCCCTAACTACAATGAGCAGTTCTTC.

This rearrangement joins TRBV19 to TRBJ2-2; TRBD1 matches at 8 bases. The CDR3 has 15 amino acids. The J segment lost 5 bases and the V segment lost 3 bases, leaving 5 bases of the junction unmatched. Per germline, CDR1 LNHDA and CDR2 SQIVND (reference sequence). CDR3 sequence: CASSIRGRSTGELFF. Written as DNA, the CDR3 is TGTGCCAGTAGTATCAGGGGGCGTAGTACCGGGGAGCTGTTTTTT.

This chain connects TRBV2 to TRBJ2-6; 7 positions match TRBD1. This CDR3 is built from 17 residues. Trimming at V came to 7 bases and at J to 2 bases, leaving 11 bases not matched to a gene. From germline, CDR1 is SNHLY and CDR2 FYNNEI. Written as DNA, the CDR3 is TGTGCCAGCATCCGGGACAGTAGTGCTCCTGGGGCCAACGTCCTGACTTTC. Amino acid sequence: CASIRDSSAPGANVLTF.

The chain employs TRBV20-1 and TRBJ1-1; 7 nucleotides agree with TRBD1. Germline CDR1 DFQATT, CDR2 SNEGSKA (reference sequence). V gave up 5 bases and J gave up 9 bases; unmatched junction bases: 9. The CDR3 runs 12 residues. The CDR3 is CSAPDRAAQAFF. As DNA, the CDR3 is TGCAGTGCTCCCGACAGGGCGGCACAAGCTTTCTTT.

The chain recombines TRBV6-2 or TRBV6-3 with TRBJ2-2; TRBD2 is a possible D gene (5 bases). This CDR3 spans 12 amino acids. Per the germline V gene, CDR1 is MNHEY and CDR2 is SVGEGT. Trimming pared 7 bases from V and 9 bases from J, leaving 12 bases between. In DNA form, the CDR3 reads TGTGCCAGCATCTCCCGGGATTGGGAGCTGTTTTTT. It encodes CASISRDWELFF.

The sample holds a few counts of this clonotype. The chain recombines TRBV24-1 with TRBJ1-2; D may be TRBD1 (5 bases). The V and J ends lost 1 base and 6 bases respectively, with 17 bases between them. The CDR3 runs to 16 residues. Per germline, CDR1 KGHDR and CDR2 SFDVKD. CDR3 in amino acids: CATSDFGGTGSHGYTF. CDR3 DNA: TGTGCCACCAGTGATTTCGGGGGGACCGGTTCTCATGGCTACACCTTC.